This entry describes one T cell receptor (beta chain). Positively selected for CCR7, the CD45RO-negative cells used as naive CD8 cells excluded terminally differentiated effector memory CD45RA+ cells. This entry comes from a study of shared clonotypes between healthy human individuals. The authors split each subset's genomic DNA evenly across several immunoSEQ plates. How the authors handled the data: Filtering of immunoSEQ junctional sequences could not match full-length read filtering. Using immunoSEQ multiplex PCR, the repertoire was profiled, and TCRdb retains in-frame clones only, with some absent. V, J and clone size are those of that table, while D and trimming were read from the DNA. The data hold nearly 2 million clones, with about 95% observed a single time. This CDR3 region has 17 residues. Trimming at V came to 3 bases and at J to 3 bases, leaving 9 bases not matched to a gene. CDR1 and CDR2 from the germline V gene are PRHDT and FYEKMQ (reference sequence).

The rearrangement links TRBV13 to TRBJ1-4; 8 bases match TRBD1. Sequenced sample: naive CD8+ T cells sorted from blood. This TCR was sampled from a man between 18 and 35 years old in good health. This chain's CDR3 is CASSFGQGIPANEKLFF. CDR3 nucleotide sequence: TGTGCCAGCAGCTTTGGACAGGGAATTCCAGCTAATGAAAAACTGTTTTTT.